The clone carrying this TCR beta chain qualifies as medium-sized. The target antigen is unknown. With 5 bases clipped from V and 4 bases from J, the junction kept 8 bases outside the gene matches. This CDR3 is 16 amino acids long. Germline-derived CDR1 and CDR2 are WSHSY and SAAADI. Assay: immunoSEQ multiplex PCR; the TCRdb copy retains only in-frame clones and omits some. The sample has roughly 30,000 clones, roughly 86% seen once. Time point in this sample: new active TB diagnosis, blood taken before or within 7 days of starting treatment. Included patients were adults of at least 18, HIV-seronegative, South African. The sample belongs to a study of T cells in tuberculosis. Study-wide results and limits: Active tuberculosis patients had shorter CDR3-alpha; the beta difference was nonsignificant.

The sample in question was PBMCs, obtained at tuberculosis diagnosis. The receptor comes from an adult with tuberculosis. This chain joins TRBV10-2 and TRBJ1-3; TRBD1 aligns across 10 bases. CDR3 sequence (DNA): TGCGCCAGCAGTTTCCCGGGACAGGGGACGGGAAACACCATATATTTT. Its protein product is CASSFPGQGTGNTIYF.